The sequence of this TCR beta chain was determined in a study of cytomegalovirus exposure and HLA in healthy donors. Points from the study as a whole: Most of the TCR beta V segments (in an earlier analysis) were productive either about 87% or about 30% of the time.

CDR3 size: 14 residues. Germline V gene data show CDR1 as WNHNN and CDR2 as SYGVQD (reference sequence). V gave up 0 bases and J gave up 2 bases, with 7 bases separating them. As concerns this clone: Its target is unknown. The sample carries other DNA sequences with the same CDR3.

PCR employed 60 Vbeta and 13 Jbeta primers. Profiling relied on immunoSEQ multiplex PCR, and the TCRdb table lists in-frame clones only, not all of them. Altogether about 82,000 clones are present, 9.5% to 13% being singletons, with the ten largest covering approximately 24%. The receptor was derived from a man aged 60 to 75 in good health and CMV-seropositive. This sequence joins TRBV10-1 and TRBJ2-5; the D gene is possibly TRBD2 (6 bases). Material for sequencing was PBMCs. CDR3: CASSESRGQETQYF. The CDR3 nucleotides are TGCGCCAGCAGTGAGTCCCGGGGGCAAGAGACCCAGTACTTC.